This TCR beta chain appears in the sequencing data of a study of shared clonotypes between healthy human individuals. On the study more broadly: Every donor yielded three CD4 naive, three CD4 memory, two CD8 naive and one CD8 memory plate.

This clone appeared once. The CDR3 is 16 residues long. V lost 3 bases and J lost 0, with 11 bases in between. In germline, CDR1 is KGHSH, CDR2 LQKENI. Assay used: immunoSEQ multiplex PCR; TCRdb lists only in-frame clones, some missing. The table records approximately 110,000 clones, about 62% of them present only once. Sample: memory CD8+ T cells sorted from blood. Subset given: CD45RO+ cells pooled with CCR7-negative TemRA cells. The chain links TRBV18 to TRBJ1-4; a possible D gene is TRBD1 (6 bases). This clonotype was obtained from a woman in her thirties in good health. CDR3 coding DNA: TGTGCCAGCTCACCCTACAGGGATGCAACTAATGAAAAACTGTTTTTT. This encodes CASSPYRDATNEKLFF.